The next 10 T cell receptor beta chains were all read from a single sample in a study of cytomegalovirus exposure and HLA in healthy donors. It was with 60 Vbeta and 13 Jbeta primers that the PCR ran. The data were produced by immunoSEQ multiplex PCR, yet TCRdb's version contains in-frame clones alone and is incomplete. The sample lists 120,000 or so clones, over 9.5% occurring once. Specimen: PBMCs. The receptor source for this set is a woman aged 18-35 years in good health and CMV-seropositive.

This clone was found a few times. The chain links TRBV5-1 to TRBJ2-7; TRBD2 agrees at 8 bases. Germline V lookup: CDR1 SGHRS, CDR2 YFSETQ. This CDR3 has 17 residues. After removal of 0 bases from V and 3 bases from J, the junction contained 11 bases not matched to a gene. The CDR3 sequence is CASSLGGVTGGDYEQYF. The CDR3 DNA follows: TGCGCCAGCAGCTTGGGGGGCGTGACGGGAGGGGACTACGAGCAGTACTTC.

The rearrangement links TRBV5-1 to TRBJ2-2; no definite D call. Trimming shortened V by 4 bases and J by 5 bases, and 15 bases separated the two germline ends. CDR3 length equals 15 residues. Germline assignment: CDR1 SGHRS and CDR2 YFSETQ. The CDR3 DNA is TGCGCCAGCAGCCCTTGGAGTGATCCGACCGGGGAGCTGTTTTTT. Protein: CASSPWSDPTGELFF.

The rearrangement uses TRBV5-1 and TRBJ2-3; perhaps TRBD1 as D (6 bases). The germline CDR1 and CDR2 sequences are SGHRS and YFSETQ. This CDR3 region has 14 residues. The ends were cut back, 2 bases at V and 2 bases at J, with 9 bases in the middle. CDR3: CASSLGQYTDTQYF. Here the CDR3 DNA reads TGCGCCAGCAGCTTAGGACAGTACACAGATACGCAGTATTTT.

The chain is built from TRBV5-1 and TRBJ1-3; D perhaps matches TRBD1 (5 bases). Germline CDR1 is SGHRS and CDR2 is YFSETQ. The CDR3 totals 17 residues. The V and J ends lost 4 bases and 0 bases respectively, with 17 bases between them. The CDR3 nucleotides are TGCGCCAGCAGCCTGGAGGTGGGGGGAACCTCTGGAAACACCATATATTTT. Protein sequence: CASSLEVGGTSGNTIYF.

This clone was detected only a few times. The chain combines TRBV7-8 with TRBJ1-3; 7 bases agree with TRBD1. V shed 5 bases, J shed 0 bases, and the junction held 4 bases outside the gene matches. The CDR3 is 15 amino acids. The germline CDR1 and CDR2 sequences are SGHVS and FQNEAQ. CDR3 loop: CASSPGTASGNTIYF. CDR3 in DNA: TGTGCCAGCAGCCCCGGGACAGCCTCTGGAAACACCATATATTTT.

CDR3 amino acids: CATNGGAGELFF. CDR3 sequence (DNA): TGTGCCACGAACGGGGGTGCCGGGGAGCTGTTTTTT. The rearrangement uses TRBV11-2 and TRBJ2-2; D might be TRBD2 (6 bases). This CDR3 region has 12 residues. The germline V gene encodes CDR1 SGHAT and CDR2 FQNNGV. Trimming took off 10 bases at V and 6 bases at J, with 12 bases between the two ends. Filled out from reference TRBV11-2 and TRBJ2-2, the complete variable domain reads EAGVAQSPRYKIIEKRQSVAFWCNPISGHATLYWYQQILGQGPKLLIQFQNNGVVDDSQLPKDRFSAERLKGVDSTLKIQPAKLEDSAVYLCATNGGAGELFFGEGSRLTVL.

The rearrangement links TRBV4-2 to TRBJ1-1; D call uncertain. The CDR3 consists of 13 residues. V lost 2 bases to trimming and J lost 3 bases, with 7 bases between them. Looked up from germline, CDR1 is LGHNA and CDR2 is YNFKEQ. The CDR3 DNA follows: TGTGCCAGCAGCCAACTACCGGACACTGAAGCTTTCTTT. Translating it yields CASSQLPDTEAFF.

The V gene is TRBV11-3, the J gene TRBJ2-6, with a possible D match to TRBD2 (7 bases). The CDR3 totals 17 residues. With 4 bases removed from V and 1 base from J, the gap between germline ends came to 14 bases. Germline V gives CDR1 SGHNT, CDR2 YENEEA. The CDR3 is CASSSGEGRSGANVLTF. The CDR3 DNA is TGTGCCAGCAGCTCAGGGGAGGGGCGGTCTGGGGCCAACGTCCTGACTTTC.

The sample holds a few counts of this clone. The rearrangement uses TRBV28 and TRBJ2-3; 9 bases agree with TRBD1. Germline trimming cut 7 bases from V and 5 bases from J; bases unmatched to any gene: 7. This CDR3 region has 14 residues. Per germline, CDR1 MDHEN and CDR2 SYDVKM. The DNA for the CDR3 is TGTGCCAGCACCCTGGGACAGGGAAAAGATACGCAGTATTTT. The encoded protein is CASTLGQGKDTQYF.

The table lists this clone with a few counts. The CDR3 bases are TGTGCCAGCAGCCCGCACAAGACCGGGACTCACTACGAGCAGTACTTC. It yields the protein CASSPHKTGTHYEQYF. The chain carries TRBV21-1 and TRBJ2-7; the D call in the table, TRBD2, was not verified against the DNA. TRBV21-1 is deemed a pseudogene. This CDR3 has 16 residues.